This TCR beta chain was sequenced during a study of cytomegalovirus exposure and HLA in healthy donors. Overall study: For the approximately 390 genotyped donors, 75% to 90% fell within the Caucasian-associated ancestry cluster. Study-wide results and caveats: Certain sequence variants were highly shared and formed a cluster, and this cluster was likely a sequencing artifact. For most TCR beta V segments, an earlier analysis put the productive rate at about 90% or about 30% of the time. In a later analysis, HLA-associated beta chains showed higher expansion and lower generation probabilities than comparable chains.

It was with 60 Vbeta and 13 Jbeta primers that the PCR ran. Clones were sequenced by immunoSEQ multiplex PCR, and TCRdb holds only the in-frame ones, with some missing. In total, the table holds 130,000 or so clones. CDR3 size: 16 residues. Germline-derived CDR1 and CDR2 are LGHNA and YSLEER. The V and J ends lost 0 bases and 10 bases, in that order; junction bases with no gene match: 7. Concerning this clone: What it recognizes is unknown.

V gene TRBV4-3 combines with J gene TRBJ2-1; 12 nucleotides line up with TRBD2. Sequencing was done on a sample of PBMCs. The receptor comes from a woman aged 18-29 years in good health and CMV-seronegative. Here the CDR3 DNA reads TGCGCCAGCAGCCAAGATTTCCTAGCGGGAGGGGGGGAGCAGTTCTTC. Protein sequence: CASSQDFLAGGGEQFF.